The text below deals with one T cell receptor (beta chain). Its antigen is undetermined. Clones were sequenced by immunoSEQ multiplex PCR, and TCRdb holds only the in-frame ones, with some missing. Among some 130,000 clones listed, 90% were seen once. The CDR3 sequence is 13 residues long. Trimming removed 6 bases at V and 3 bases at J, with 11 bases between. Germline CDR1 LNHDA, CDR2 SQIVND (reference sequence). The data derive from a study of T cell responses to AZD1222 COVID-19 vaccine. Study findings and constraints: At 160-218 and 743-854, vaccine-associated CD4 TCRs were dominant, and they spanned spike. Reportedly, close to half of spike-specific TCRs are directed against unmutated variant regions. When two AZD1222 doses had been given, Spike-specific TCR breadth and depth rose.

The sequencing here drew on peripheral blood, taken on day 0 of AZD1222 vaccination. The chain joins TRBV19 to TRBJ1-2; tentative D call: TRBD1 (6 bases). This TCR came from an adult in good health. CDR3 amino acids: CASRIRTDYGYTF. The DNA of the CDR3 is TGTGCCAGTAGGATCAGGACAGACTATGGCTACACCTTC.